By sample fraction, the clone carrying this T cell receptor beta chain is large. The data belong to a study of early T cells in non-severe SARS-CoV-2 infection. Study-level information: Alpha and beta chains were unpaired, from unsorted whole-blood bulk RNA.

Trimming stripped 5 bases from V and 2 bases from J, with 13 bases between. Germline V gene data show CDR1 as SNHLY and CDR2 as FYNNEI. CDR3 length: 15 residues. Unique molecular identifier tags were affixed to discrete cDNA molecules. A single record per CDR3 protein comes from TCRdb applying MiXCR to the 5' RACE reads. The sample carries tens of thousands of distinct CDR3 sequences, approximately 9.2% recorded once. This chain connects TRBV2 to TRBJ1-5; D may be TRBD1 (6 bases). The TCR was taken from an adult who was a healthcare worker with PCR-confirmed SARS-CoV-2 infection or an uninfected control (not recorded which). Sample: whole blood, taken at baseline. This chain's CDR3 is CASSSTGNGNQPQHF. CDR3 sequence (DNA): TGTGCCAGCAGTTCCACAGGGAACGGCAATCAGCCCCAGCATTTT.